The 11 T cell receptor beta chains below come from one sample, sequenced in a study of T cells in Graves' hyperthyroidism and ophthalmopathy (dated by TCRdb to between 2018 and 2020). Library prep was done by multiplex PCR. The reads were generated on an Illumina HiSeq 2000. TCR beta CDR3 regions were amplified from RNA transcripts. A first-round RT-PCR of the TCR CDR3 used the HTBI primer set with the Qiagen OneStep RT-PCR kit. TCRdb itself trimmed the public reads at Q25 with fastp, ran MiXCR and retained productive beta chains. A single entry per CDR3 protein holds the most common genes and DNA from its merged rows. In this sample the table shows some 440,000 distinct CDR3 sequences, approximately 15% of which occur a single time. The top ten hold around 14% of the sample. Sequencing input: blood. Source of these receptors: a woman aged 18 to 35 with Graves' hyperthyroidism.

This clonotype occurred many times. The chain carries TRBV7-9 and TRBJ1-1, with D perhaps matching TRBD1 (5 bases). The CDR3 loop spans 12 amino acids. From germline, CDR1 is SEHNR and CDR2 FQNEAQ (reference sequence). Trimming removed 2 bases from V and 7 bases from J, with 8 bases in between. For the CDR3, the DNA is TGTGCCAGCAGCTTATCGGGGGGTGAAGCTTTCTTT. This sequence encodes CASSLSGGEAFF.

This clonotype came up a few times. The chain employs TRBV28 and TRBJ1-3; D not resolved. The CDR3 loop spans 16 amino acids. The ends were cut back, 5 bases at V and 2 bases at J, with 16 bases in the middle. CDR1 and CDR2 (germline): MDHEN, SYDVKM. For the CDR3, the DNA is TGTGCCAGCAGTCCTGAAGGGCCCATGGCTGGAAACACCATATATTTT. Residues: CASSPEGPMAGNTIYF. Together with reference TRBV28 and TRBJ1-3, the CDR3 gives the full variable domain: DVKVTQSSRYLVKRTGEKVFLECVQDMDHENMFWYRQDPGLGLRLIYFSYDVKMKEKGDIPEGYSVSREKKERFSLILESASTNQTSMYLCASSPEGPMAGNTIYFGEGSWLTVV.

In its sample, this clonotype was seen many times. The V gene is TRBV20-1, the J gene TRBJ2-1; D uncertain. This CDR3 region has 12 residues. The germline V gene has CDR1 DFQATT and CDR2 SNEGSKA (reference sequence). Trimming removed 6 bases at V and 5 bases at J, with 11 bases between. The CDR3 nucleotides are TGCAGTGCCTTTGGACCCAACAATGAGCAGTTCTTC. This sequence encodes CSAFGPNNEQFF.

This clonotype has ten or more counts. The rearrangement uses TRBV12-3 or TRBV12-4 and TRBJ2-1; a possible D gene is TRBD2 (5 bases). Trimming took off 7 bases at V and 2 bases at J, with 12 bases between the two ends. This CDR3 spans 14 amino acids. The CDR3 DNA reads TGTGCCAGCATAAAACGGGGAGCCTACAATGAGCAGTTCTTC. It codes for CASIKRGAYNEQFF.

This clonotype was counted many times. The chain couples TRBV28 to TRBJ2-5, with a tentative D call TRBD2 (5 bases). CDR1 and CDR2 (germline): MDHEN, SYDVKM. Between the trimmed V and J ends, which lost 3 bases and 1 base, there was a span of 12 bases. This CDR3 region has 15 residues. Here the CDR3 DNA reads TGTGCCAGCAGTTTGTGGGCTAGCTCCCAAGAGACCCAGTACTTC. It encodes CASSLWASSQETQYF. The full variable domain, in which reference TRBV28 and TRBJ2-5 provide the parts outside the CDR3, is DVKVTQSSRYLVKRTGEKVFLECVQDMDHENMFWYRQDPGLGLRLIYFSYDVKMKEKGDIPEGYSVSREKKERFSLILESASTNQTSMYLCASSLWASSQETQYFGPGTRLLVL.

The chain couples TRBV2 to TRBJ2-2, with 8 positions matching TRBD2. Germline assignment: CDR1 SNHLY and CDR2 FYNNEI. Unmatched junction bases numbered 13, after V lost 10 bases and J lost 6 bases. There are 15 residues in the CDR3. This chain's CDR3 is CATIATRGAPGELFF. Here the CDR3 DNA reads TGTGCCACAATAGCGACGCGGGGGGCTCCCGGGGAGCTGTTTTTT. Together with reference TRBV2 and TRBJ2-2, the CDR3 gives the full variable domain: EPEVTQTPSHQVTQMGQEVILRCVPISNHLYFYWYRQILGQKVEFLVSFYNNEISEKSEIFDDQFSVERPDGSNFTLKIRSTKLEDSAMYFCATIATRGAPGELFFGEGSRLTVL.

The chain couples TRBV14 to TRBJ2-7; D is unresolved. The CDR3 totals 13 residues. In germline, CDR1 is SGHDN, CDR2 FVKESK. The V gene lost 6 bases and the J gene lost 9 bases, with 18 bases spanning the gap. The DNA for the CDR3 is TGTGCCAGCAGAGAGAACCATGATCTCGGGCAGTACTTC. Its protein product is CASRENHDLGQYF.

This clonotype was seen more than once but under ten times. J is TRBJ1-3 and V is TRBV6-1, with 9 nucleotides matching TRBD1. V gave up 3 bases and J gave up 0 bases; unmatched junction bases: 6. The germline V gene has CDR1 MNHNS and CDR2 SASEGT. CDR3 length: 17 amino acids. The DNA for the CDR3 is TGTGCCAGCAGTGAGATGACAGGGGGTTACTCTGGAAACACCATATATTTT. This gives the protein CASSEMTGGYSGNTIYF.

Many counts were recorded for this clonotype. The chain combines TRBV28 with TRBJ1-4; perhaps TRBD1 as D (6 bases). The length of the CDR3 is 15 residues. V lost 10 bases to trimming and J lost 4 bases, with 19 bases between them. Germline V gene data show CDR1 as MDHEN and CDR2 as SYDVKM. Here the CDR3 reads CATTTTGTFNEKLFF. The CDR3 DNA is TGTGCCACCACAACTACAGGGACTTTTAATGAAAAACTGTTTTTT.

The V and J genes are TRBV7-6 and TRBJ2-5; 7 bases line up with TRBD1. The CDR3 is 16 amino acids. Trimming removed 5 bases from V and 13 bases from J; junction bases left unmatched: 22. Germline lookup yields CDR1 SGHVS and CDR2 FNYEAQ. The chain's CDR3 is CASSLGTAASWSGGYF. For the CDR3, the DNA is TGTGCCAGCAGCCTAGGGACAGCGGCCTCTTGGAGCGGTGGGTACTTC.

This clonotype was seen a few times. The chain uses TRBV9 and TRBJ2-3; 14 nucleotides match TRBD2. The CDR3 runs 18 residues. With 4 bases clipped from V and 4 bases from J, the junction kept 11 bases outside the gene matches. Germline values: CDR1 SGDLS, CDR2 YYNGEE. The CDR3 DNA is TGTGCCAGCAGCATTTACCCCGGGACTAGCGGGAGTGCAGATACGCAGTATTTT. It codes for CASSIYPGTSGSADTQYF.